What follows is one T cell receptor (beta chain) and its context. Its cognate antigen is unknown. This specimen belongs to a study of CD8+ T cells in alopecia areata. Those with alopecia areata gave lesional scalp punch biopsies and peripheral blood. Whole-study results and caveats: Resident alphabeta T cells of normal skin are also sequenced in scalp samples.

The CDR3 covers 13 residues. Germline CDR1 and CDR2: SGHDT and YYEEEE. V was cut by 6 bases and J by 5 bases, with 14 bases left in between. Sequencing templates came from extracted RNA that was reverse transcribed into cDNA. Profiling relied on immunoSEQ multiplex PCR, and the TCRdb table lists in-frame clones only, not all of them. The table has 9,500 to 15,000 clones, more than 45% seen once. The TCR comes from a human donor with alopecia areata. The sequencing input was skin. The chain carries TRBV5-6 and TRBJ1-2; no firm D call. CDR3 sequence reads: CASMYRAAYGYTF. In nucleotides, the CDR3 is TGTGCCAGCATGTATCGCGCCGCATATGGCTACACCTTC.